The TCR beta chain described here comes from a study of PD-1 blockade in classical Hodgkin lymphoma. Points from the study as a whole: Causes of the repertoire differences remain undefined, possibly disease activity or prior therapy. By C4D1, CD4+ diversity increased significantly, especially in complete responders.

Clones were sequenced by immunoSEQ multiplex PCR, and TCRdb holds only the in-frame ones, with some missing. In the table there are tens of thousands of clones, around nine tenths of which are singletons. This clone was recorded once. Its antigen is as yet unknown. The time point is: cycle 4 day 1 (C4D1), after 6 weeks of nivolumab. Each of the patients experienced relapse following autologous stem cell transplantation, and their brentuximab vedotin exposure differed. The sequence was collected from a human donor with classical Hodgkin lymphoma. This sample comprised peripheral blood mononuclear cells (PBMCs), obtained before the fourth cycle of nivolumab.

This CDR3 is CAKNKDRSNTEAFF. The CDR3 DNA is TGTGCCAAGAATAAAGACAGGTCGAACACTGAAGCTTTCTTT. The gene calls are TRBV2 and TRBJ1-1; the D gene is possibly TRBD1 (6 bases). V was shortened by 10 bases and J by 1 base, with 16 bases between the two germline ends. The CDR3 has 14 amino acids. CDR1 and CDR2 from the germline V gene are SNHLY and FYNNEI.